What follows are 2 T cell receptor beta chains derived from one specimen sequenced in a study of immune characterization of retroperitoneal liposarcoma. TCRdb analysed the PCR reads with MiXCR anew, one entry per CDR3 protein. The sample records approximately 11,000 distinct CDR3 sequences, less than 40% being singletons. Sequenced: tumor tissue. These receptors came from a female donor with retroperitoneal liposarcoma.

This clonotype is termed medium-sized (0.01 to 0.1%). The gene calls are TRBV6-6 and TRBJ2-1, with 14 nucleotides matching TRBD2. V was pared by 0 bases and J by 9 bases, with 4 bases of the junction left unmatched. The CDR3 is 16 residues long. Germline V lookup: CDR1 MNHNY, CDR2 SVGAGI (reference sequence). CDR3 sequence: CASSYSIGLAGGEQFF. In DNA, the CDR3 is TGTGCCAGCAGTTACTCGATTGGACTAGCGGGAGGTGAGCAGTTCTTC.

The V gene is TRBV7-2, the J gene TRBJ2-3, with 11 nucleotides matching TRBD1. The germline V gene has CDR1 SGHTA and CDR2 FQGNSA. Trimming cost V 6 bases and J 3 bases; bases outside gene matches: 8. This CDR3 contains 16 residues. The CDR3 loop reads CASRPDRGRGTDTQYF. The CDR3 region has the DNA TGTGCCAGCAGACCGGACAGGGGGCGAGGGACAGATACGCAGTATTTT.